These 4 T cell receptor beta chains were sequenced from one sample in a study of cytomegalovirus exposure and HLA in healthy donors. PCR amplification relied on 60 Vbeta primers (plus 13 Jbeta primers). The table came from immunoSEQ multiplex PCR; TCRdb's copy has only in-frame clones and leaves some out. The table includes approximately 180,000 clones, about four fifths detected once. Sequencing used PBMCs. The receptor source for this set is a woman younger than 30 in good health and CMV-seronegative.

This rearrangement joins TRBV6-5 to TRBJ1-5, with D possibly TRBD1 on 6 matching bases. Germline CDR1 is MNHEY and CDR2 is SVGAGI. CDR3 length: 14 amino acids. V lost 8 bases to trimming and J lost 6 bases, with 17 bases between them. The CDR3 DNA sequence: TGTGCCAGCGGATTTACAGGGTCGGGTCAGCCCCAGCATTTT. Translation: CASGFTGSGQPQHF.

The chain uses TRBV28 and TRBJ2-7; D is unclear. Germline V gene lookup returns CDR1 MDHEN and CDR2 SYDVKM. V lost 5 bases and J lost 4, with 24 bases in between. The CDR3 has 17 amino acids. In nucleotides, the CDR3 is TGTGCCAGCAGTCCTCCCAGGAACGTGGGCACCCGATACGAGCAGTACTTC. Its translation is CASSPPRNVGTRYEQYF.

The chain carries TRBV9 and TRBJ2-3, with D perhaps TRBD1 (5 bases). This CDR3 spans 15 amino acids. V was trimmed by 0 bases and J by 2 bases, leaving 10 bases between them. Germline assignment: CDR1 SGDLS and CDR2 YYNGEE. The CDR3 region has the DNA TGTGCCAGCAGCGTAGTGGGCGGACACACAGATACGCAGTATTTT. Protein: CASSVVGGHTDTQYF.

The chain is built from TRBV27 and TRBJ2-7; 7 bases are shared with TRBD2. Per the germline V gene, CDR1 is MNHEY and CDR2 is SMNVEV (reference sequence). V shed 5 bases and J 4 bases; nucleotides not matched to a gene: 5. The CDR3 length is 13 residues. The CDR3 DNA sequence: TGTGCCAGCAGTGCGGGAGAACTTTACGAGCAGTACTTC. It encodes CASSAGELYEQYF.